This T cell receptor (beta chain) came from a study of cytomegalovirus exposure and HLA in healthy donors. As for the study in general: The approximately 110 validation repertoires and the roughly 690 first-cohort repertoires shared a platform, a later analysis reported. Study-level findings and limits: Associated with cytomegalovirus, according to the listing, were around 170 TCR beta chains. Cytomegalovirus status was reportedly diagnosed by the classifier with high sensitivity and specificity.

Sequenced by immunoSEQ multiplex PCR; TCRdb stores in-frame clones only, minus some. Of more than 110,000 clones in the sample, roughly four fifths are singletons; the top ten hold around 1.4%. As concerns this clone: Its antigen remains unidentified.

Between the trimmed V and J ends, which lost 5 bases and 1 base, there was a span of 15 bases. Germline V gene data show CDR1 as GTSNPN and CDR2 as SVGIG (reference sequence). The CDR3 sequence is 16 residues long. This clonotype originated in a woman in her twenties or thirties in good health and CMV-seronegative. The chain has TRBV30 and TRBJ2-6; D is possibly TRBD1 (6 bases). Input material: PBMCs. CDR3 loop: CAWSDRTYSGANVLTF. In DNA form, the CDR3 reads TGTGCCTGGTCAGACAGGACTTATTCTGGGGCCAACGTCCTGACTTTC.